This T cell receptor (beta chain) was recorded in a study of blood T cells in healthy people across ages. This clonotype was observed a handful of times. The antigen remains undetermined. Study results and caveats: Older age went with lower TCR beta diversity per million T cells, in a roughly linear way. The lack of PBMC sorting stopped any conclusive naive versus antigen-experienced comparison.

Primers used in a second PCR of about 6 to 11 cycles were a sample-barcoded 5' primer and a J-beta primer mix. TCRdb reprocessed the 5' RACE reads with MiXCR, giving one entry per CDR3 protein. The data hold about 780,000 distinct CDR3 sequences, with around a quarter observed a single time. The same specimen was also included in a second study, on T cells of mothers and their children. According to that study: There were over 10 million TCR beta CDR3 reads from each mother and several million from each child. It was observed that no persistent microchimeric T cell clones could be detected.

The receptor comes from a boy between 10 and 17 years old in good health. Sequencing was done on a sample of blood.

The CDR3 reads CASSRGQRDNEQFF. The CDR3 nucleotides read TGCGCCAGCAGCCGGGGACAGAGGGACAATGAGCAGTTCTTC. V is TRBV5-1 and J is TRBJ2-1; 7 nucleotides line up with TRBD1. Trimming took 4 bases from V and 5 from J; bases not matched to a gene: 6. The V gene's germline CDR1 is SGHRS and CDR2 YFSETQ. The CDR3 sequence is 14 residues long.